This T cell receptor (beta chain) appears in the sequencing data of a study of vaccination and CD4 T cells after COVID-19. Study-level information: Nasal swab PCR showed SARS-CoV-2 in convalescent patients, under ten with mild and one with severe disease. Spike peptides, overlapping and drawn from SARS-CoV-2, HCoV-NL63, HCoV-OC43 and HCoV-229E, were used to stimulate cells.

Germline V gene lookup returns CDR1 SGHRS and CDR2 YFSETQ. The V and J ends lost 4 bases and 0 bases, in that order; junction bases with no gene match: 18. There are 21 residues in the CDR3. Sequenced with the Oncomine TCR Beta short-read assay was DNA taken from cultured CD4+ T cells. TCRdb itself ran the PCR reads through MiXCR, one entry per CDR3 protein. Counted here are 13,000 to 15,000 distinct CDR3 sequences, about 40% occurring once; the ten biggest clones make up roughly 15%. With respect to this clonotype: Its cognate antigen is unknown.

Treatment meaning: approximately nine-day PBMC culture with coronavirus spike peptide pools or control peptides (ViraFEST assay). Culture conditions combined around 2 million PBMCs per well with 9.5 to 10 IU/ml IL-2 and around 9.5 ug/ml peptide pools. The clonotype comes from a human donor who had recovered from COVID-19. This chain uses TRBV5-1 with TRBJ1-6; 8 nucleotides align to TRBD1. Material: CD4+ T cells from blood, cultured in vitro. CDR3 amino acids: CASSQLSRDRRDGSYNSPLHF. CDR3 nucleotides: TGCGCCAGCAGCCAGCTTTCCCGGGACAGGAGGGATGGCTCCTATAATTCACCCCTCCACTTT.